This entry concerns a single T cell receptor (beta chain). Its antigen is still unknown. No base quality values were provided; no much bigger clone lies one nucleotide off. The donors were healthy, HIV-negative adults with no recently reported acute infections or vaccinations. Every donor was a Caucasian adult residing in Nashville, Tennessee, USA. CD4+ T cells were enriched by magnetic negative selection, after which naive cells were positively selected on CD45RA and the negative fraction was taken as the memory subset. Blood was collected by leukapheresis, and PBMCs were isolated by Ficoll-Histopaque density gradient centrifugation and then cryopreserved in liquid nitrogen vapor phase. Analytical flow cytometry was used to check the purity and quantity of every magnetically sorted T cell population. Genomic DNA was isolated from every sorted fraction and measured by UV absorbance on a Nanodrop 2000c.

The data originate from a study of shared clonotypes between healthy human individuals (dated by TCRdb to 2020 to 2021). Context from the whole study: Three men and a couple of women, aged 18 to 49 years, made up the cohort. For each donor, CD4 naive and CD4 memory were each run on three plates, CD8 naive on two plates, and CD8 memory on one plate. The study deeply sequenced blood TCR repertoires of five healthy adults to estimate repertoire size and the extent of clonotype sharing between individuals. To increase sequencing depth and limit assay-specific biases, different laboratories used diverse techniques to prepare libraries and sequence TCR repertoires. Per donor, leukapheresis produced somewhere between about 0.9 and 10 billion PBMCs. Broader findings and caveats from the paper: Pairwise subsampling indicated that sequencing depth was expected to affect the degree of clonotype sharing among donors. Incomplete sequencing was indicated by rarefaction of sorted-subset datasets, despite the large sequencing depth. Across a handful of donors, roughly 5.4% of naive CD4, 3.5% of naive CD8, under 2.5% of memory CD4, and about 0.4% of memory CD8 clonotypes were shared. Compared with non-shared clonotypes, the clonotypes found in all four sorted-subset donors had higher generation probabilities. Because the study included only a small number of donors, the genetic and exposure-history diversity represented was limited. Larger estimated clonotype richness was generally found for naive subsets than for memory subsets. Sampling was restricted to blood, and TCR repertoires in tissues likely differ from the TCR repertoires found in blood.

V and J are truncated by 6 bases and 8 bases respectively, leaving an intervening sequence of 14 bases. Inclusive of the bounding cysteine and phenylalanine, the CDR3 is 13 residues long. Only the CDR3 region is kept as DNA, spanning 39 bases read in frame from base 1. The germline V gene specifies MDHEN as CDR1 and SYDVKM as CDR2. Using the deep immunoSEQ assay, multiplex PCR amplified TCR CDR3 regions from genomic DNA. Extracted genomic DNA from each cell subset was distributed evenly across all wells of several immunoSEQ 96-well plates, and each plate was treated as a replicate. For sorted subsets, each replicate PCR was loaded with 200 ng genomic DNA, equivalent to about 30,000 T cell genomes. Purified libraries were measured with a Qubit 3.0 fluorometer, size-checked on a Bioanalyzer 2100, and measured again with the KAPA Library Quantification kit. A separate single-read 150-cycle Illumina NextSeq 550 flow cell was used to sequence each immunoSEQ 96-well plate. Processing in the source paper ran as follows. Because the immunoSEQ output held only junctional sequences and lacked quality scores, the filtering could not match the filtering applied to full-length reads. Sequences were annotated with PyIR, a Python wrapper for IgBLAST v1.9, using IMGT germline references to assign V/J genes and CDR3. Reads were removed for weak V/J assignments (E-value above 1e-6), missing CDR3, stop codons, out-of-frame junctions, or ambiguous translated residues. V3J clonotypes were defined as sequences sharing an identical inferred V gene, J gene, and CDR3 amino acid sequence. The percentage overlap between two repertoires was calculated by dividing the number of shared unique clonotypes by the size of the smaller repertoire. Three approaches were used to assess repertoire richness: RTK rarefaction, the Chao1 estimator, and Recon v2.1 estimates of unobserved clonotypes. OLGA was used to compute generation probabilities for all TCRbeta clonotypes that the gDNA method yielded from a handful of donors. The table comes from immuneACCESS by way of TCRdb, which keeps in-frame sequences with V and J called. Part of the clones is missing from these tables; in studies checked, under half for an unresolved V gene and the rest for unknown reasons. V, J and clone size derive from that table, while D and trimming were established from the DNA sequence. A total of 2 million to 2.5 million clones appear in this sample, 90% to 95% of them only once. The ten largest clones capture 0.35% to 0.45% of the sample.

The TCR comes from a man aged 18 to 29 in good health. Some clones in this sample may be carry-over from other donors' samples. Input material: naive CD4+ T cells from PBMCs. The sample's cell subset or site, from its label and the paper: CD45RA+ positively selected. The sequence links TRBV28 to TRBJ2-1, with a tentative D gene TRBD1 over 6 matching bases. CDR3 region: CASRGTKVHEQFF. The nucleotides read TGTGCCAGCAGGGGGACAAAGGTCCATGAGCAGTTCTTC.